Listed below are T cell receptor beta chains from one sample, sequenced in a study of blood T cell repertoires in COVID-19. Sequencing was performed with immunoSEQ multiplex PCR; in TCRdb, only in-frame clones are kept and a portion is missing. The sample includes about 200,000 clones, roughly 90% seen only once; the top ten take roughly 8.8%. Sequenced material: PBMCs or T cells enriched from blood (not recorded which). The receptors stem from a young woman who had recovered from COVID-19. The CDR3 runs from the conserved cysteine through the conserved F or W. Each record gives: V gene, clone size, D gene, J gene, CDR3 DNA, CDR3 protein. D genes are given only for firm matches. The size entry is marked missing in some rows and otherwise reads once, few, many or a size class.

>TRBV5-4|.|TRBD2|TRBJ2-3
TGTGCCAGCAGCCTGGGAGGGCGCGTAGATACGCAGTATTTT
CASSLGGRVDTQYF
>TRBV5-1|.|TRBD2|TRBJ2-1
TGCGCCAGCAGCCGAACTAGCGGGGGGAGTTACAATGAGCAGTTCTTC
CASSRTSGGSYNEQFF
>TRBV21-1|.|.|TRBJ1-6
TGTGCCAGCAGCGATACAGCCTCCTATAATTCACCCCTCCACTTT
CASSDTASYNSPLHF
>TRBV13|.|.|TRBJ2-7
TGTGCCAGCAGCTTCGGACACAGCTACGAGCAGTACTTC
CASSFGHSYEQYF
>TRBV19|.|TRBD2|TRBJ2-3
TGTGCCAGTAGTCTCGTAGCGGGGGGATTGTGGTCTACGCAGTATTTT
CASSLVAGGLWSTQYF
>TRBV18|.|TRBD1|TRBJ1-1
TGTGCCAGCTCACCAGCCCTAGGACAGGGGAATACCCTGAACACTGAAGCTTTCTTT
CASSPALGQGNTLNTEAFF
>TRBV5-1|.|TRBD1|TRBJ2-1
TGCGCCAGCAGCCTCGGACAGGGGGCCTACAATGAGCAGTTCTTC
CASSLGQGAYNEQFF
>TRBV7-3|.|.|TRBJ1-2
TGTGCCAGCAGCACACCAGGCGGGACGAGTGGCTACACCTTC
CASSTPGGTSGYTF
>TRBV5-1|once|.|TRBJ2-3
TGCGCCAGCAGCTTGGAATCGGCGGGCACAGATACGCAGTATTTT
CASSLESAGTDTQYF
>TRBV4-1|.|TRBD2|TRBJ2-1
TGCGCCAGCAGCCATATAGCGGGGGATAATGAGCAGTTCTTC
CASSHIAGDNEQFF
>TRBV12-3/TRBV12-4|.|.|TRBJ2-7
TGTGCCAGCAGTTTAGCAGGGGCCTACGAGCAGTACTTC
CASSLAGAYEQYF
>TRBV27|once|TRBD1|TRBJ2-3
TGTGCCAGCAGCTTAGACAGGGACGATACGCAGTATTTT
CASSLDRDDTQYF
>TRBV11-1|.|TRBD1|TRBJ2-1
TGTGCCAGCAGCTTAGGGGACAGGTCCTACAATGAGCAGTTCTTC
CASSLGDRSYNEQFF
>TRBV12-3/TRBV12-4|.|.|TRBJ1-2
TGTGCCAGCAGTTGGGCAAAAAGGGGCTACACCTTC
CASSWAKRGYTF
>TRBV29-1|.|.|TRBJ2-3
TGCAGCGTTCTTGACGGGGAAGTCGCAGATACGCAGTATTTT
CSVLDGEVADTQYF
>TRBV24-1|.|TRBD2|TRBJ2-2
TGTGCCACCAGTGAACCAGGGCGGGAGACCGGGGAGCTGTTTTTT
CATSEPGRETGELFF
>TRBV6-5|.|TRBD2|TRBJ2-2
TGTGCCAGCCAGCGGGGGGGCCTGGGGACCGGGGAGCTGTTTTTT
CASQRGGLGTGELFF
>TRBV28|.|.|TRBJ1-1
TGTGCCAGCAGCGCAGGGGTGGGGACTGAAGCTTTCTTT
CASSAGVGTEAFF
>TRBV27|.|.|TRBJ1-1
TGTGCCAGCAGTTTCCACTTAAACACTGAAGCTTTCTTT
CASSFHLNTEAFF
>TRBV7-3|.|TRBD1|TRBJ1-2
TGTGCCAGCAGCTTCGGGACAGGGGACGGCTACACCTTC
CASSFGTGDGYTF
>TRBV19|.|TRBD1|TRBJ1-5
TGTGCCAGTAGTATATGGAACCCGGGACAGTATAGCAATCAGCCCCAGCATTTT
CASSIWNPGQYSNQPQHF
>TRBV10-1|.|TRBD1|TRBJ1-1
TGCGCCAGCAGTGCATCTGGCTGGGACAGGGACACTGAAGCTTTCTTT
CASSASGWDRDTEAFF
>TRBV30|.|TRBD1|TRBJ1-2
TGTGCCTGGAGTGTAGGGGACAGTTATGGCTACACCTTC
CAWSVGDSYGYTF
>TRBV6-6|few|.|TRBJ2-5
TGTGCCAGCAAACGGGGGTCCATGGAGACCCAGTACTTC
CASKRGSMETQYF
>TRBV6-5|few|.|TRBJ1-2
TGTGCCAGCACTCCAGGGGAGTCCAATGGCTACACCTTC
CASTPGESNGYTF
>TRBV6-5|.|.|TRBJ1-1
TGTGCCAGCAGCAGGGACACCAACACTGAAGCTTTCTTT
CASSRDTNTEAFF